What follows is one T cell receptor beta chain and its context. Its target is unknown. A junction end diverges from the germline sequence, so it may reflect a read error. These data come from a study of blood T cells in healthy people across ages. Study conclusions and caveats: PBMCs left unsorted prevented a conclusive naive versus antigen-experienced comparison. CMV status of donors was unknown, possibly confounding expanded clonotype changes.

The second PCR ran about 6 to 12 cycles with a sample-barcoded 5' primer and J-beta primers. MiXCR, run by TCRdb on the 5' RACE reads, gives a single entry per CDR3 protein. The sample shows about 510,000 distinct CDR3 sequences, about 27% of them seen only once. The study recruited healthy Caucasian donors from Russia who were aged about 6 to 95. The CDR3 covers 17 residues. Germline V gene sequence: CDR1 SSHAT, CDR2 FNYEAQ (reference sequence). Separately, the same data were catalogued under a study of T cells of mothers and their children. From that second work: The extracted RNA was employed in its entirety for cDNA synthesis, at roughly 1.4 ug per 15 ul.

Sequences were obtained from blood. The TCR originated in a boy under 10 years old in good health. The chain is built from TRBV7-7 and TRBJ2-5, with 11 bases identical to TRBD1. The CDR3: CASSLGDRGIAKKTQYF. The CDR3 DNA reads TGTGCTAGCAGCTTAGGGGACAGGGGGATCGCAAAAAAGACCCAGTACTTC.